The source of this T cell receptor beta chain is a study of blood T cell repertoires in COVID-19. For the study at large: Sites in the United States, Italy and Spain provided acute and convalescent COVID-19 samples. PBMCs, B-cell-depleted T cells, or T cells were the source of the cDNA or gDNA that made up the material.

In the source study's methods: Reference gene primers were amplified, and this amplification served to estimate nucleated cell counts. Measured with immunoSEQ multiplex PCR; TCRdb has only the in-frame clones, and not every one. From that table come the V and J calls and clone size; the DNA was used to work out D and trimming. In the table there are over 40,000 clones, 90% of which are singletons. After removal of 3 bases from V and 5 bases from J, the junction contained 9 bases not matched to a gene. The CDR3 spans 16 residues. CDR1 is SEHNR and CDR2 is FQNEAQ in the germline V gene (reference sequence). This clone has only one observation.

The origin of this receptor is a man between 65 and 85 years old with acute or convalescent COVID-19. V is TRBV7-9 and J is TRBJ1-2; TRBD1 aligns across 10 bases. Material for sequencing was peripheral blood. The CDR3 DNA reads as TGTGCCAGCAGCTTCCTTACTGGGGACAGGGGATATGGCTACACCTTC. This sequence encodes CASSFLTGDRGYGYTF.